This TCR beta chain was documented in a study of T-cell memory formation after mild COVID-19. Employing constant-segment primers, 5'RACE generated TCR alpha and TCR beta cDNA libraries bearing sample barcodes and UMIs. MiXCR, run by TCRdb on the 5' RACE reads, gives a single entry per CDR3 protein. The sample holds about 180,000 distinct CDR3 sequences, about a sixth seen once. A word on this clonotype: Its antigen remains unknown.

Study findings and constraints: A second wave of clones peaked on day 37, and their SARS-CoV-2 specificity went unconfirmed. Among CD4+ contracting clones, most were CM and EM, and CD8+ ones EMRA. A second wave expanding day 15 to 37 was CD4+-biased; contracting clones were balanced.

The specimen was PBMCs or a T cell subset sorted from them (not recorded which). The sequence was collected from an adult woman who had mild COVID-19 (a few samples of this study predate the infection). Cell type and time point are not known.

The CDR3 reads CASSLAWGLEETQYF. In DNA, the CDR3 is TGTGCCAGCAGCTTAGCGTGGGGACTGGAAGAGACCCAGTACTTC. The chain carries TRBV7-9 and TRBJ2-5; weak D call: TRBD2 (6 bases). Germline CDR1 reads SEHNR; CDR2 reads FQNEAQ (reference sequence). The CDR3 has 15 residues. Deletions cut 0 bases from V and 3 bases from J, with 11 bases between. Full variable domain (outside the CDR3, taken from reference TRBV7-9 and TRBJ2-5): DTGVSQNPRHKITKRGQNVTFRCDPISEHNRLYWYRQTLGQGPEFLTYFQNEAQLEKSRLLSDRFSAERPKGSFSTLEIQRTEQGDSAMYLCASSLAWGLEETQYFGPGTRLLVL.